Listed below are T cell receptor beta chains from one sample, sequenced in a study of T cells after yellow fever vaccination. TCRdb reanalysed the 5' RACE reads using MiXCR and keeps one entry per CDR3 protein. The repertoire holds roughly 300,000 distinct CDR3 sequences, around 7.3% seen once, with roughly a sixth in the top ten. The source material was PBMCs, sampled roughly 45 days after the first yellow fever vaccination. The receptor source for this set is a man aged 18 to 29 who received the YFV17D yellow fever vaccine. CDR3s include the opening cysteine and the closing phenylalanine or tryptophan. A D gene is named only where the DNA matches it firmly. Clone sizes are given selectively: once, few, many, or a class where the clone is expanded.

CASGEDWDYGYTF TGTGCCAGCGGGGAAGACTGGGACTATGGCTACACCTTC TRBJ1-2 TRBV5-4 13 few NA
CSARQSPAYEQYF TGCAGTGCTAGACAGTCCCCCGCCTACGAGCAGTACTTC TRBJ2-7 TRBV20-1 13 NA NA
CSARAQAEAFF TGCAGTGCTAGAGCGCAGGCTGAAGCTTTCTTT TRBJ1-1 TRBV20-1 11 NA NA
CASSQDAKAGASDIQYF TGCGCCAGCAGCCAAGATGCGAAGGCAGGGGCATCTGACATTCAGTACTTC TRBJ2-4 TRBV4-3 17 NA NA
CASSRGVGEETQYF TGTGCCAGCAGCCGAGGGGTAGGGGAAGAGACCCAGTACTTC TRBJ2-5 TRBV7-3 14 many NA
CASSRGRGDRGETQYF TGCGCCAGCAGCCGGGGCCGCGGGGACAGGGGAGAGACCCAGTACTTC TRBJ2-5 TRBV5-1 16 many TRBD1
CASTTNGVDGYTF TGCGCCAGCACCACGAACGGCGTCGATGGCTACACCTTC TRBJ1-2 TRBV5-1 13 NA NA
CASSLGDYNEQFF TGTGCCAGCAGTTTGGGGGACTACAATGAGCAGTTCTTC TRBJ2-1 TRBV12-3/TRBV12-4 13 many NA
CASSFGYNEQFF TGTGCCAGCAGCTTCGGCTACAATGAGCAGTTCTTC TRBJ2-1 TRBV7-2 12 many NA
CASSSGNSATNEKLFF TGCGCCAGCAGCTCGGGGAACTCTGCAACTAATGAAAAACTGTTTTTT TRBJ1-4 TRBV5-1 16 NA NA
CASSLARGWISTF TGTGCCAGCAGCTTAGCCCGCGGATGGATAAGCACCTTC TRBJ1-2 TRBV7-9 13 NA NA
CASSEGGAQFF TGTGCCAGCAGTGAAGGGGGAGCGCAGTTCTTC TRBJ2-1 TRBV6-1 11 many NA
CASSPTGADYGYTF TGTGCCAGCAGCCCCACCGGGGCAGACTATGGCTACACCTTC TRBJ1-2 TRBV7-3 14 many NA
CASSDQPGSGANVLTF TGTGCCAGCAGTGACCAACCAGGGTCTGGGGCCAACGTCCTGACTTTC TRBJ2-6 TRBV25-1 16 NA NA
CASSLLGNTDTQYF TGCGCCAGCAGTCTCTTAGGTAACACAGATACGCAGTATTTT TRBJ2-3 TRBV5-1 14 few NA
CASSPSGGSYNEQFF TGTGCCAGCAGTCCTAGCGGGGGGTCTTACAATGAGCAGTTCTTC TRBJ2-1 TRBV6-2/TRBV6-3 15 many TRBD2
CASSLYGPLYGYTF TGTGCCAGCAGCTTATACGGGCCACTCTATGGCTACACCTTC TRBJ1-2 TRBV5-6 14 NA NA
CASSATGSQPQHF TGTGCCAGCAGTGCGACAGGGAGTCAGCCCCAGCATTTT TRBJ1-5 TRBV2 13 many TRBD1
CASSQDGVEETQYF TGTGCCAGCAGCCAAGACGGGGTAGAAGAGACCCAGTACTTC TRBJ2-5 TRBV4-2 14 few NA
CASSPRGGVQPQHF TGCGCCAGCAGCCCCCGGGGGGGCGTTCAGCCCCAGCATTTT TRBJ1-5 TRBV5-1 14 many NA
CSARKPPAGTEAFF TGCAGTGCTAGGAAACCGCCCGCTGGGACTGAAGCTTTCTTT TRBJ1-1 TRBV20-1 14 few NA
CASNRLGTGTGTDTQYF TGCGCCAGCAACCGATTGGGGACAGGGACAGGCACAGATACGCAGTATTTT TRBJ2-3 TRBV5-1 17 NA TRBD1
CASSFGRSREYTF TGTGCCAGCAGTTTTGGTAGAAGCAGGGAGTATACCTTC TRBJ1-2 TRBV12-3/TRBV12-4 13 many NA
CASSQWDRGNGAFF TGTGCCAGTAGCCAATGGGACAGGGGAAATGGCGCTTTCTTT TRBJ1-1 TRBV19 14 few TRBD1
CASSLLYSGMNEQFF TGTGCCAGCAGCTTGTTGTATTCAGGGATGAATGAGCAGTTCTTC TRBJ2-1 TRBV7-2 15 NA NA
CASSLFGLNSEGDEQFF TGTGCCAGCAGCTTGTTCGGGCTTAATTCCGAAGGCGATGAGCAGTTCTTC TRBJ2-1 TRBV5-5 17 many NA
CASTDGGGLRYGYTF TGTGCCAGCACCGACGGCGGGGGATTACGCTATGGCTACACCTTC TRBJ1-2 TRBV6-1 15 few NA
CASSILSADNEKLFF TGTGCCAGTAGTATCCTTTCGGCAGATAATGAAAAACTGTTTTTT TRBJ1-4 TRBV19 15 NA NA
CASSQGHGSEKLFF TGCGCCAGCAGCCAAGGGCATGGGAGTGAAAAACTGTTTTTT TRBJ1-4 TRBV4-1 14 NA NA
CASSSPQETQYF TGCGCCAGCAGCTCACCGCAAGAGACCCAGTACTTC TRBJ2-5 TRBV5-1 12 few NA
CASSQRTVSPLHF TGTGCCAGCAGCCAACGGACAGTTTCACCCCTCCACTTT TRBJ1-6 TRBV7-2 13 few NA
CASSLGTSPTAYNEQFF TGCGCCAGCAGCTTGGGCACCTCCCCGACAGCCTACAATGAGCAGTTCTTC TRBJ2-1 TRBV5-1 17 many NA
CASSEGTGGSPLHF TGCGCCAGCAGCGAGGGGACAGGGGGTTCACCCCTCCACTTT TRBJ1-6 TRBV5-1 14 NA TRBD1
CSGTVVETQYF TGCAGCGGAACAGTGGTAGAGACCCAGTACTTC TRBJ2-5 TRBV29-1 11 NA NA
CASSFDRGPYEQFF TGTGCCAGCAGCTTCGACAGGGGGCCGTATGAGCAGTTCTTC TRBJ2-1 TRBV7-8 14 NA TRBD1
CASSLTQGLDTQYF TGTGCCAGCAGCCTCACACAGGGGCTGGATACGCAGTATTTT TRBJ2-3 TRBV11-2 14 few TRBD1
CASSSTHISSYNEQFF TGTGCCAGCAGCTCTACCCACATCAGCTCCTACAATGAGCAGTTCTTC TRBJ2-1 TRBV7-9 16 few NA
CASSDRDTGELFF TGTGCCAGCAGTGACAGGGACACCGGGGAGCTGTTTTTT TRBJ2-2 TRBV6-4 13 many NA
CASLTTGGGLNEQFF TGTGCCAGCTTAACCACGGGGGGGGGCCTCAATGAGCAGTTCTTC TRBJ2-1 TRBV27 15 few TRBD2
CSAEGLNTEAFF TGCAGTGCCGAAGGGTTGAACACTGAAGCTTTCTTT TRBJ1-1 TRBV20-1 12 many NA
CASSFSGNQETQYF TGCGCCAGCAGCTTCTCCGGGAACCAAGAGACCCAGTACTTC TRBJ2-5 TRBV5-1 14 few NA
CASSQDFPSQETQYF TGTGCCAGCAGCCAAGATTTCCCTAGTCAAGAGACCCAGTACTTC TRBJ2-5 TRBV4-2 15 NA NA
CASSTAAAYNEQFF TGCGCCAGCAGCACAGCGGCGGCTTACAATGAGCAGTTCTTC TRBJ2-1 TRBV5-1 14 few NA
CASSQLQGAPDTQYF TGTGCCAGCAGCCAATTACAGGGGGCCCCAGATACGCAGTATTTT TRBJ2-3 TRBV4-2 15 few TRBD1
CASSEEVTGENYEQYF TGTGCCAGCAGTGAAGAGGTGACAGGGGAAAACTACGAGCAGTACTTC TRBJ2-7 TRBV2 16 few TRBD1
CASSQVGLAGASQETQYF TGCGCCAGCAGCCAAGTCGGGCTAGCGGGGGCCAGCCAAGAGACCCAGTACTTC TRBJ2-5 TRBV4-1 18 many TRBD2
CASTLQGGSIGNEQFF TGTGCCAGCACCTTGCAGGGCGGGTCCATCGGTAATGAGCAGTTCTTC TRBJ2-1 TRBV2 16 NA NA